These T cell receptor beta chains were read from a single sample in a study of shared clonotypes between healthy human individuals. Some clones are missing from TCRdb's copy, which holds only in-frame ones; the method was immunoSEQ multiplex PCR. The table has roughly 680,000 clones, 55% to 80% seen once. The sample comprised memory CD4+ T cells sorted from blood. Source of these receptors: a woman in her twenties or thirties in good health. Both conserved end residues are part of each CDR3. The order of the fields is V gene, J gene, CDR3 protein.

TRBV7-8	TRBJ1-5	CASSVWTGELNQPQHF
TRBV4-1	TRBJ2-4	CASRRTGIGQNIQYF
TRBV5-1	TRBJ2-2	CASSLGGLTNTGELFF
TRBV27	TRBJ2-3	CASSLKERASDTQYF
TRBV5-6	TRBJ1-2	CASSSRDGRTAGYTF
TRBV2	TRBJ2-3	CASSDRGRGTDTQYF
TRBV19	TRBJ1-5	CASRQGGFDQPQHF
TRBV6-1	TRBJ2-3	CASSGPGTLRTYF
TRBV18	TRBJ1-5	CASSPSGKDQPQHF
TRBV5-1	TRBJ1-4	CASSGYPRGAGNEKLFF
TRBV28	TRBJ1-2	CASSSPRGTDYGYTF
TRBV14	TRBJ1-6	CASSQDDISYNSPLHF
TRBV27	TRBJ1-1	CASRSGGGRNTEAFF
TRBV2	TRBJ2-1	CAQSTPGTYNEQFF
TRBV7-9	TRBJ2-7	CASSSQPLDEQYF
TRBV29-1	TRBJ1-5	CSVRWGNQPQHF
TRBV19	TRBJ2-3	CASSIPSGTDTQYF
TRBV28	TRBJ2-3	CASSSPYPTDTQYF
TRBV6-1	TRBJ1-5	CASSAFQGSNQPQHF
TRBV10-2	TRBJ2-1	CASSEPAVGWYNEQFF
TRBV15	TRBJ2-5	CATSRVRTGGETQYF
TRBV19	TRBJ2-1	CASSGRRINDEQFF
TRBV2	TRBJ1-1	CARGATAEAFF
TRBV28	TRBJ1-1	CASSYRVRAFF
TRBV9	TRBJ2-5	CASSVGGRTATGETQYF
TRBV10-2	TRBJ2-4	CASRTGYDIQYF
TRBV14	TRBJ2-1	CASSQGRGTSGRRGEQFF
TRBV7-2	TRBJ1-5	CASSLDALSNQPQHF
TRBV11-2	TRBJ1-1	CASSPPLLSSNTEAFF
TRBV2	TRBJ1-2	CASSERGTNYGYTF
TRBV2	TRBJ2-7	CASKGSILPYEQYF
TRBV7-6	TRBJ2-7	CASSRGTGAYEQYF
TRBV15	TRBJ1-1	CATSNKNTEAFF
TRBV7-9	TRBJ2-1	CASSAGLAGAYNEQFF
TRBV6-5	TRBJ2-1	CASSYGGRSYNEQFF
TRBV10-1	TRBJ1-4	CASSGTGPNEKLFF
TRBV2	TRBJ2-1	CASSRGGRVNEQFF
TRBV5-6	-	CASSFGEQYF
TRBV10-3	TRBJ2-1	CAISDASGFSYNEQFF
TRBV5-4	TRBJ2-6	CASTPSLSNVLTF
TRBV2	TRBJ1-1	CASSRQGLRTEAFF
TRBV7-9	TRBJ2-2	CASEPPRYTGELFF
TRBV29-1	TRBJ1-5	CSVRTGGINQPQHF
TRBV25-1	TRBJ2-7	CASSGLGSTVNSYEQYF
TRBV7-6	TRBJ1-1	CASSLDENTEAFF
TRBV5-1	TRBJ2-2	CASSRGLAGDVSGELFF
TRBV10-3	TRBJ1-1	CAISDQGSTEAFF
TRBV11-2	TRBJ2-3	CASSPFQETSTDTQYF
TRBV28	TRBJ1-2	CASSFWDRPYGYTF
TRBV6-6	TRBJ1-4	CASSYSIRQGEKLFF
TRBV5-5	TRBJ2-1	CASSLQVAEYNEQFF
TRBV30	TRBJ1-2	CACGGEAQGRGYTF
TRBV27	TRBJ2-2	CVSSLFVPSGNTGELFF
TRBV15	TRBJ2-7	CATERDRGGEQYF
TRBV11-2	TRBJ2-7	CASSLTDKDWSPREQYF
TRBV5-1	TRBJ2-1	CASSRTGNNEQFF